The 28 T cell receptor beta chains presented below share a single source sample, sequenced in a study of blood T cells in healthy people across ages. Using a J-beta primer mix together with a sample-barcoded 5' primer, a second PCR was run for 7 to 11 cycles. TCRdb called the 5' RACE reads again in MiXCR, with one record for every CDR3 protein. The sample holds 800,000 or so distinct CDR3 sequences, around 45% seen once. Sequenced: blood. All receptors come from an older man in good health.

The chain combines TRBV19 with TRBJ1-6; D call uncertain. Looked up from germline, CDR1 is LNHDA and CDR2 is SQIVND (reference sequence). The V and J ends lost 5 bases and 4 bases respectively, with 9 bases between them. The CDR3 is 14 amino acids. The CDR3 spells CASSETAYNSPLHF. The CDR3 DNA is TGTGCCAGTAGTGAGACGGCTTATAATTCACCCCTCCACTTT.

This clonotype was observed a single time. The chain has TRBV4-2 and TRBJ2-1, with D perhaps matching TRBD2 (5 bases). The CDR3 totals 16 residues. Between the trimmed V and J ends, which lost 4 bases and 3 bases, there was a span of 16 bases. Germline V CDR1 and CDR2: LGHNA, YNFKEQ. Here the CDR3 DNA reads TGTGCCAGCAGCCCGCGCGGGCAGTACTACTACAATGAGCAGTTCTTC. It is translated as CASSPRGQYYYNEQFF.

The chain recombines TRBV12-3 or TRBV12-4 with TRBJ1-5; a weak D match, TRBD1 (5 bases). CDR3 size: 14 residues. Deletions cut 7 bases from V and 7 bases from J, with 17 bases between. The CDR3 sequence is CASTLRQGGQPQHF. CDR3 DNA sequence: TGTGCCAGCACCCTTCGGCAGGGTGGCCAGCCCCAGCATTTT.

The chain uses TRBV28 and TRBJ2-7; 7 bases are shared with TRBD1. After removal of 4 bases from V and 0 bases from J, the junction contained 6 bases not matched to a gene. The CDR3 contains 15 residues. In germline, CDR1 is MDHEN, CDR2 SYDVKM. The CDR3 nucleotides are TGTGCCAGCAGTTCCCCAGGGACAGCCTCCTACGAGCAGTACTTC. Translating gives CASSSPGTASYEQYF. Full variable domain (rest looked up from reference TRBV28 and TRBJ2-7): DVKVTQSSRYLVKRTGEKVFLECVQDMDHENMFWYRQDPGLGLRLIYFSYDVKMKEKGDIPEGYSVSREKKERFSLILESASTNQTSMYLCASSSPGTASYEQYFGPGTRLTVT.

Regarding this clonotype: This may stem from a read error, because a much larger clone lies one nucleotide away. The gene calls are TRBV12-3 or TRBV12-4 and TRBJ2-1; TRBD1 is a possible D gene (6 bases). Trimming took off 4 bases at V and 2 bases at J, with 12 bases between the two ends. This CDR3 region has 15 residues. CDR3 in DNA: TGTGCCAGCAGTTCAGGGGCGGTGACCTACAATGAGCAGTTCTTC. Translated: CASSSGAVTYNEQFF.

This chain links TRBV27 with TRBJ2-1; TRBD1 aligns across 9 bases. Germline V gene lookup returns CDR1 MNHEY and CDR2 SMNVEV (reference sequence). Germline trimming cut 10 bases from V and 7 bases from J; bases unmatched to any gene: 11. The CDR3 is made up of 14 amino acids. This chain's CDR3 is CATSLSGQGNEQFF. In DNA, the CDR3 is TGTGCCACCTCTTTGTCGGGACAGGGTAATGAGCAGTTCTTC.

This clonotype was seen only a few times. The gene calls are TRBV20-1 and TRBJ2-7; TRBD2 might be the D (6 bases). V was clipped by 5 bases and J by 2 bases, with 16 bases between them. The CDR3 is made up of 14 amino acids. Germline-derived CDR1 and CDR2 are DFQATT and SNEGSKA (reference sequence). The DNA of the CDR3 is TGCAGTGCTCGAAACCGGGGACTGGCCTACGAGCAGTACTTC. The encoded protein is CSARNRGLAYEQYF.

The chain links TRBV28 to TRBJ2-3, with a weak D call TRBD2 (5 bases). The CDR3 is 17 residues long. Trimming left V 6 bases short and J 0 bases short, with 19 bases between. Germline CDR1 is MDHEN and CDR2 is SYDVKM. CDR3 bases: TGTGCCAGCAGCCCTCCCATGACGGGAACTAGCACAGATACGCAGTATTTT. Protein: CASSPPMTGTSTDTQYF.

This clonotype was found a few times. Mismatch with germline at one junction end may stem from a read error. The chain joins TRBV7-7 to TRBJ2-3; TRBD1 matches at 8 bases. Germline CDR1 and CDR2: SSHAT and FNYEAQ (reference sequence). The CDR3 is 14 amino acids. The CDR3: CASSTGQVTDTQYF. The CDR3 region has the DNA TGTGCTAGCAGCACGGGACAGGTCACAGATACGCAGTATTTT.

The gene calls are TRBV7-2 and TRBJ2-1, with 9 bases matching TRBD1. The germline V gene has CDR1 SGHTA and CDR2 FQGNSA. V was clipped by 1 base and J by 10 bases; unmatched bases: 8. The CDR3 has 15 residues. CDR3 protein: CASSLEGDRAHEQFF. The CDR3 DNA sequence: TGTGCCAGCAGCTTAGAAGGGGACAGGGCCCACGAGCAGTTCTTC.

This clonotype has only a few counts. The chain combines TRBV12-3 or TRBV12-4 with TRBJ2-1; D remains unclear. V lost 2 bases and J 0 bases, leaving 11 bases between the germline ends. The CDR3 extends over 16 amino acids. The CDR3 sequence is CASSLRFRSSYNEQFF. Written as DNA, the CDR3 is TGTGCCAGCAGTTTAAGGTTCAGAAGCTCCTACAATGAGCAGTTCTTC.

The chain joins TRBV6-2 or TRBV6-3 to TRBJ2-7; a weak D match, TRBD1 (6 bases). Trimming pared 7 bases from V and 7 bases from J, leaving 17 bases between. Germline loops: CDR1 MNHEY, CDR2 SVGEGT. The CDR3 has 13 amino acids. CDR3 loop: CASTVQGFEEQYF. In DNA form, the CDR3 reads TGTGCCAGCACTGTCCAGGGGTTCGAGGAGCAGTACTTC.

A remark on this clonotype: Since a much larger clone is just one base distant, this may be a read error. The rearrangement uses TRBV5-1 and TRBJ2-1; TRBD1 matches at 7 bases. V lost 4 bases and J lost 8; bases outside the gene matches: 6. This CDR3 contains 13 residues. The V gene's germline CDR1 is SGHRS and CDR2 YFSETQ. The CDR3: CASSVDRNDEQFF. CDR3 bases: TGCGCCAGCAGCGTGGACAGGAACGATGAGCAGTTCTTC.

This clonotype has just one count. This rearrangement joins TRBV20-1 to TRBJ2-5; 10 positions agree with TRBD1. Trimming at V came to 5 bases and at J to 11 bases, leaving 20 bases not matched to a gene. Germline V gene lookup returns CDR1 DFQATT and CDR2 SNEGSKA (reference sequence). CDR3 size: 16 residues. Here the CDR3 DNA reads TGCAGTGCTCGTCGCGACAGGGGGCCTACGGCTGGGGAGCAGTACTTC. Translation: CSARRDRGPTAGEQYF.

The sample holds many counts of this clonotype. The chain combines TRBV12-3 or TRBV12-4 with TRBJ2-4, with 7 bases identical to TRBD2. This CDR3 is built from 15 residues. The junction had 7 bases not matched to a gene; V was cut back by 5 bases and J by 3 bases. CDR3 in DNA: TGTGCCAGCAGTCCAACACGGGGGGACAAAAACATTCAGTACTTC. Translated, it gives CASSPTRGDKNIQYF.

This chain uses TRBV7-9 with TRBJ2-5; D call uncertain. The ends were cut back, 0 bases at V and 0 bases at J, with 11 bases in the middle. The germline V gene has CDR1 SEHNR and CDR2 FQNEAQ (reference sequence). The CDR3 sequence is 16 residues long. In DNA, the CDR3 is TGTGCCAGCAGCTTAGCGAGTGTAGGGTACCAAGAGACCCAGTACTTC. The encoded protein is CASSLASVGYQETQYF.

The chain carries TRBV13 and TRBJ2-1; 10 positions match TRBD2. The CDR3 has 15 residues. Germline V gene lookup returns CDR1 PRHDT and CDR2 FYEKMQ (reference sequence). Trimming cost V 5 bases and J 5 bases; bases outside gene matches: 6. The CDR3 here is CASSPSGGANNEQFF. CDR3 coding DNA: TGTGCCAGCAGCCCGAGCGGGGGGGCCAACAATGAGCAGTTCTTC. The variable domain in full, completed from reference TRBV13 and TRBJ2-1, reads AAGVIQSPRHLIKEKRETATLKCYPIPRHDTVYWYQQGPGQDPQFLISFYEKMQSDKGSIPDRFSAQQFSDYHSELNMSSLELGDSALYFCASSPSGGANNEQFFGPGTRLTVL.

Here the CDR3 DNA reads TGCAGCGTAATAGCGGGAGCCCCCTACGAGCAGTACTTC. Translating gives CSVIAGAPYEQYF. This chain joins TRBV29-1 and TRBJ2-5; 9 positions agree with TRBD2. The J call could be wrong; TRBJ2-7 is a better fit for the DNA end. Per germline, CDR1 SQVTM and CDR2 ANQGSEA. CDR3 size: 13 residues.

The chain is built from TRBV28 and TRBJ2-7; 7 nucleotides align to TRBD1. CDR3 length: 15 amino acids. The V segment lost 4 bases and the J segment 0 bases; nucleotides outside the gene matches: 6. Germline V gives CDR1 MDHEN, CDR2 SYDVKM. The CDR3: CASSSDRAHSYEQYF. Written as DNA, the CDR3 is TGTGCCAGCAGTTCCGACAGGGCCCACTCCTACGAGCAGTACTTC.

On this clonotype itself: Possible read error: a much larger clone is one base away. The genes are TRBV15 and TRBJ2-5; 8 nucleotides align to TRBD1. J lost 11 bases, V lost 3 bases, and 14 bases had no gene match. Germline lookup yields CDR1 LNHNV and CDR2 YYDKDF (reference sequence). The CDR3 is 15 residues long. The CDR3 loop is CATSSRQGSYNEQYF. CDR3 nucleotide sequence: TGTGCCACCAGCAGCCGACAGGGGTCCTACAATGAGCAGTACTTC.

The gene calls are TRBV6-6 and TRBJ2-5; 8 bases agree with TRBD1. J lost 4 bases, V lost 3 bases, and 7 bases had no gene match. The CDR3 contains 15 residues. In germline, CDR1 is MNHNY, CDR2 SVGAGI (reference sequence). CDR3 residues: CASSYTGRGLETQYF. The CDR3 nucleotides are TGTGCCAGCAGTTATACGGGCAGGGGGCTAGAGACCCAGTACTTC.

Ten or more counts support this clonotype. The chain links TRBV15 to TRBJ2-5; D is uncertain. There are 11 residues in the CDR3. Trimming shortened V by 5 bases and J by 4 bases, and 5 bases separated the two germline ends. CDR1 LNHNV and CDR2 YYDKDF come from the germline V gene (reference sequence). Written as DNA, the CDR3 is TGTGCCACCAGCTTACGAGAGACCCAGTACTTC. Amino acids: CATSLRETQYF. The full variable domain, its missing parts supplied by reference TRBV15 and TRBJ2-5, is DAMVIQNPRYQVTQFGKPVTLSCSQTLNHNVMYWYQQKSSQAPKLLFHYYDKDFNNEADTPDNFQSRRPNTSFCFLDIRSPGLGDTAMYLCATSLRETQYFGPGTRLLVL.

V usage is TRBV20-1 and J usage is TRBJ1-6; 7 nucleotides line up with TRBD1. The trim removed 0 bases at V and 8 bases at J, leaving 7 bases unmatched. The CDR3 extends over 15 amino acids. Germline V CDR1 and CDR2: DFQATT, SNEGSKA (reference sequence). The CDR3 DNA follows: TGCAGTGCTAGAGATTTTGACAGGGTTGATTCACCCCTCCACTTT. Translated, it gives CSARDFDRVDSPLHF.

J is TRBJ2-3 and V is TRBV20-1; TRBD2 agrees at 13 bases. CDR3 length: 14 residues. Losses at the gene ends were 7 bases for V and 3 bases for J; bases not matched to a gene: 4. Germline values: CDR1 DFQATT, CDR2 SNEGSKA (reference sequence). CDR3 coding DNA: TGCAGTGGGACTAGCGGGAGACCGACAGATACGCAGTATTTT. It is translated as CSGTSGRPTDTQYF.

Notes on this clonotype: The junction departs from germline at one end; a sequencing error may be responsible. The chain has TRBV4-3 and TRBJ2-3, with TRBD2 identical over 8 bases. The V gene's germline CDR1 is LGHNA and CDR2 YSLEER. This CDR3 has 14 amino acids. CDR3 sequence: CATGGRTGTDAQYF. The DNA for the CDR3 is TGCGCCACCGGCGGGAGGACCGGCACAGATGCGCAGTATTTT.

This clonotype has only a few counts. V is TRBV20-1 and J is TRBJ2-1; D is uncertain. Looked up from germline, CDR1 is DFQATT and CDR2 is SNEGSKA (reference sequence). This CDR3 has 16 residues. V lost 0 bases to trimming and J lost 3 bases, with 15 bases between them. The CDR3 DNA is TGCAGTGCTAGAGATCTGAAAGGTCTCAACTACAATGAGCAGTTCTTC. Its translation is CSARDLKGLNYNEQFF.

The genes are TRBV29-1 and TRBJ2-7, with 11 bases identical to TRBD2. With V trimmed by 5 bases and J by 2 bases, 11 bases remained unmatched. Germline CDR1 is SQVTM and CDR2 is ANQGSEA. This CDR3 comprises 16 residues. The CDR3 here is CSVYGQGTSGTYEQYF. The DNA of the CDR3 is TGCAGCGTTTACGGACAGGGGACTAGCGGAACCTACGAGCAGTACTTC.

The CDR3 coding sequence is TGTGCCAGCAGTTACTTAACCACAGGGGTTAACACCGGGGAGCTGTTTTTT. Amino acids: CASSYLTTGVNTGELFF. This chain joins TRBV6-2 or TRBV6-3 and TRBJ2-2; 7 nucleotides line up with TRBD1. V lost 1 base to trimming and J lost 2 bases; unmatched junction nucleotides: 7. Germline CDR1 MNHEY, CDR2 SVGEGT. This CDR3 comprises 17 residues.